These T cell receptor beta chains were read from a single sample in a study of blood T cell repertoires in COVID-19. Assay: immunoSEQ multiplex PCR; the TCRdb copy retains only in-frame clones and omits some. The sample includes fewer than 450,000 clones, less than 95% of them seen just once. The material sequenced was PBMCs or T cells enriched from blood (not recorded which). Receptors originate from a man aged 18 to 29 who had recovered from COVID-19. The CDR3 runs from the conserved cysteine through the conserved F or W. The D gene is left open where the match is weak. Clone size appears in some rows only: once, few, many, or a class for an expanded clone.

.	TRBD2	TRBJ2-3	TRBV7-2	TGTGCCAGCAGCTCCCAACTCCAGCGGGGAAGGGGAGATACGCAGTATTTT	CASSSQLQRGRGDTQYF
.	.	TRBJ1-2	TRBV5-1	TGCGCCAGCAGCTCCCCGGACACGACTGGCTACACCTTC	CASSSPDTTGYTF
once	.	TRBJ1-6	TRBV3-1/TRBV3-2	TGTGCCAGCAGCCGGACATTCGGCTCACCCCTCCACTTT	CASSRTFGSPLHF
.	.	TRBJ1-1	TRBV7-9	TGTGCCAGCAGCTCGACAGGTCCTAACACTGAAGCTTTCTTT	CASSSTGPNTEAFF
.	.	TRBJ2-7	TRBV28	TGTGCCAGCAGGGACACTGCCTACGAGCAGTACTTC	CASRDTAYEQYF
.	.	TRBJ2-5	TRBV9	TGTGCCAGCAGCGTAGCCAATCAAGGGGTCCAAGAGACCCAGTACTTC	CASSVANQGVQETQYF
.	TRBD1	TRBJ2-7	TRBV30	TGTGCCTGGAGTCCCACAGGGGTCCACGAGCAGTACTTC	CAWSPTGVHEQYF
few	.	TRBJ1-2	TRBV19	TGTGCCAGTAGTCCTTACTCGGACTTCGCCGACTATGGCTACACCTTC	CASSPYSDFADYGYTF
.	.	TRBJ1-4	TRBV21-1	TGTGCCAGCAGCAACCGGGACAGAAATGAAAAACTGTTTTTT	CASSNRDRNEKLFF
.	.	TRBJ1-2	TRBV6-1	TGTGCCAGCAGTGAAGGGATAGGGGCCCCCTATGGCTACACCTTC	CASSEGIGAPYGYTF